This passage covers 28 T cell receptor beta chains from one sample sequenced in a study of shared clonotypes between healthy human individuals. The data were produced by immunoSEQ multiplex PCR, yet TCRdb's version contains in-frame clones alone and is incomplete. The sample includes roughly 2.1 million clones, 93% seen only once; the top ten take 1.5% to 2%. CD45RO-negative cells were positively selected for CCR7, leaving out terminally differentiated effector memory CD45RA+ cells. The material sequenced was naive CD8+ T cells from PBMCs. These receptors were obtained from a man younger than 35 in good health. Some clones in this sample may be carry-over from other donors' samples.

This clone was counted once. The rearrangement uses TRBV4-3 and TRBJ2-7; the D gene is possibly TRBD1 (6 bases). Germline values: CDR1 LGHNA, CDR2 YSLEER. Trimming left V 3 bases short and J 3 bases short, with 21 bases between. This CDR3 spans 17 amino acids. This CDR3 is CASSHAQGPAGYYEQYF. The CDR3 coding sequence is TGCGCCAGCAGCCATGCCCAGGGGCCAGCTGGGTACTACGAGCAGTACTTC.

The chain carries TRBV11-2 and TRBJ2-5; TRBD1 is a possible D gene (6 bases). The J call may be faulty, since TRBJ2-7 better matches the DNA end. The germline CDR1 and CDR2 sequences are SGHAT and FQNNGV. CDR3 size: 16 residues. CDR3 residues: CASSDLVGQGTYEQYF. CDR3 DNA: TGTGCCAGCAGCGATCTGGTAGGGCAGGGGACCTACGAGCAGTACTTC.

This sequence joins TRBV5-4 and TRBJ2-1; no clear D gene. V lost 2 bases, J lost 6 bases, and 12 bases lay in between. CDR3 length: 14 residues. From germline, CDR1 is SGHNT and CDR2 YYREEE (reference sequence). The CDR3 protein is CASSFLGKSNEQFF. CDR3 DNA sequence: TGTGCCAGCAGCTTTTTGGGGAAGAGCAATGAGCAGTTCTTC.

V is TRBV28 and J is TRBJ2-2; D possibly uses TRBD1 or TRBD2 (5 bases each). CDR3 length: 15 residues. Germline V gene lookup returns CDR1 MDHEN and CDR2 SYDVKM. Between the trimmed V and J ends, which lost 6 bases and 6 bases, there was a span of 17 bases. CDR3 in amino acids: CASSFLGERAGELFF. CDR3 bases: TGTGCCAGCAGCTTTCTGGGGGAAAGGGCCGGGGAGCTGTTTTTT.

This clone has only a few counts. This sequence joins TRBV11-2 and TRBJ1-1; the D is unclear. With 3 bases removed from V and 5 bases from J, the gap between germline ends came to 10 bases. The CDR3 consists of 13 residues. The germline gives CDR1 SGHAT, CDR2 FQNNGV. In nucleotides, the CDR3 is TGTGCCAGCAGCTTCGGGGTGGGGACTGAAGCTTTCTTT. Its protein product is CASSFGVGTEAFF.

The chain has TRBV15 and TRBJ2-2; 8 bases are a match to TRBD2. V gave up 0 bases and J gave up 6 bases; unmatched junction bases: 6. Germline CDR1 and CDR2: LNHNV and YYDKDF (reference sequence). There are 16 residues in the CDR3. The CDR3 DNA is TGTGCCACCAGCAGAGAGACAGCGGGAGCCCCCGGGGAGCTGTTTTTT. It encodes CATSRETAGAPGELFF.

The chain is built from TRBV28 and TRBJ2-7; D is unresolved. Germline CDR1 reads MDHEN; CDR2 reads SYDVKM. CDR3 length: 15 amino acids. Trimming shortened V by 3 bases and J by 2 bases, and 14 bases separated the two germline ends. CDR3 coding DNA: TGTGCCAGCAGTTTCGAAGGCGGCAGAACCTACGAGCAGTACTTC. As protein: CASSFEGGRTYEQYF.

The chain recombines TRBV7-8 with TRBJ1-5, with D perhaps matching TRBD1 (6 bases). Germline lookup yields CDR1 SGHVS and CDR2 FQNEAQ. CDR3 length: 18 residues. V lost 0 bases, J lost 0 bases, and 15 bases lay in between. CDR3 bases: TGTGCCAGCAGCTTAGCTCTACAGGGTAGATATAGCAATCAGCCCCAGCATTTT. Translating gives CASSLALQGRYSNQPQHF.

The rearrangement joins TRBV28 to TRBJ2-2; 12 bases align to TRBD1. J gave up 3 bases and V 3 bases, and 8 bases lay outside the gene matches. The CDR3 contains 18 residues. Germline V gene sequence: CDR1 MDHEN, CDR2 SYDVKM. The CDR3 coding sequence is TGTGCCAGCAGTTTCCCCGGGACAGGGGGCGCCTACACCGGGGAGCTGTTTTTT. Translated: CASSFPGTGGAYTGELFF.

Only a few counts were recorded for this clone. The chain employs TRBV19 and TRBJ1-1, with D uncertain. The V end lost 10 bases, the J end lost 0 bases, and 18 bases lay between the germline ends. Germline V gene data show CDR1 as LNHDA and CDR2 as SQIVND (reference sequence). This CDR3 is built from 15 residues. The CDR3 nucleotides are TGTGCCACCTTCGCTTGGGCAGCGATGAACACTGAAGCTTTCTTT. Amino acids: CATFAWAAMNTEAFF.

A note on this clone: No conserved phenylalanine or tryptophan is present at the end of the CDR3, so a read error is the likely explanation. The V gene is TRBV7-6, the J gene TRBJ2-7, with 11 positions matching TRBD1. The CDR3 spans 14 residues. In germline, CDR1 is SGHVS, CDR2 FNYEAQ. The V segment lost 5 bases and the J segment 3 bases; nucleotides outside the gene matches: 3. The CDR3 nucleotides read TGTGCCAGCAGCCTGGGACAGGGGGACTACGAGCAGTACTCC. This codes for CASSLGQGDYEQYS.

The chain uses TRBV27 and TRBJ2-7; the match to TRBD2 covers 11 bases. Germline CDR1 and CDR2: MNHEY and SMNVEV (reference sequence). The CDR3 is 16 amino acids. With V trimmed by 5 bases and J by 1 base, 7 bases remained unmatched. The CDR3 coding sequence is TGTGCCAGCAGTCCAATTAGCGGGAGGGCATCCTACGAGCAGTACTTC. It encodes CASSPISGRASYEQYF.

With regard to this clone: This CDR3 is also generated by other DNA sequences in the sample. This rearrangement joins TRBV6-5 to TRBJ2-1; no firm D call. The germline V gene encodes CDR1 MNHEY and CDR2 SVGAGI. Trimming removed 2 bases from V and 5 bases from J, with 4 bases in between. CDR3 length: 12 amino acids. In DNA form, the CDR3 reads TGTGCCAGCAGTTACCGAGACAATGAGCAGTTCTTC. As protein: CASSYRDNEQFF.

The CDR3 reads CASSWTVLTGELFF. The DNA of the CDR3 is TGTGCCAGCAGCTGGACAGTTCTCACCGGGGAGCTGTTTTTT. The V call is TRBV6-5, the J call TRBJ2-2; a weak D match, TRBD1 (6 bases). V was cut by 6 bases and J by 4 bases, with 12 bases left in between. The CDR3 loop spans 14 amino acids. Germline values: CDR1 MNHEY, CDR2 SVGAGI.

This clone was seen a handful of times. Other DNA sequences in this specimen translate into the identical CDR3. This chain links TRBV7-9 with TRBJ1-4; D unclear. V was clipped by 1 base and J by 7 bases, with 7 bases between them. The germline gives CDR1 SEHNR, CDR2 FQNEAQ (reference sequence). The CDR3 runs 13 residues. The CDR3 DNA reads TGTGCCAGCAGCTTAGGGACGGTTGAAAAACTGTTTTTT. Protein product: CASSLGTVEKLFF. Combining the CDR3 with reference TRBV7-9 and TRBJ1-4 gives the whole variable domain DTGVSQNPRHKITKRGQNVTFRCDPISEHNRLYWYRQTLGQGPEFLTYFQNEAQLEKSRLLSDRFSAERPKGSFSTLEIQRTEQGDSAMYLCASSLGTVEKLFFGSGTQLSVL.

V is TRBV28 and J is TRBJ2-1; D perhaps matches TRBD2 (5 bases). V lost 6 bases and J lost 2, with 14 bases in between. The CDR3 length is 15 residues. From germline, CDR1 is MDHEN and CDR2 SYDVKM. The CDR3 protein is CASRSGRLPYNEQFF. CDR3 DNA: TGTGCCAGCAGAAGCGGCCGTCTCCCCTACAATGAGCAGTTCTTC.

The chain joins TRBV10-3 to TRBJ2-3, with 14 bases fitting TRBD2. This CDR3 comprises 16 residues. The V gene's germline CDR1 is ENHRY and CDR2 SYGVKD. The V gene end was trimmed by 4 bases and the J gene end by 5 bases; junction bases not matched to a gene: 5. The CDR3 spells CAISGLAGGEGDTQYF. The CDR3 bases are TGTGCCATCAGTGGACTAGCGGGAGGGGAGGGAGATACGCAGTATTTT.

Note on this clone: Other DNA sequences from this sample encode an identical CDR3 as well. The chain couples TRBV19 to TRBJ2-7; 10 nucleotides agree with TRBD2. Trimming took 3 bases from V and 3 from J; bases not matched to a gene: 5. Germline V gives CDR1 LNHDA, CDR2 SQIVND (reference sequence). The CDR3 runs to 15 residues. The CDR3 sequence is CASSIRLAGYYEQYF. The CDR3 coding sequence is TGTGCCAGTAGTATCCGACTAGCGGGTTACTACGAGCAGTACTTC.

The chain uses TRBV6-4 and TRBJ2-7; D possibly corresponds to TRBD1 (6 bases). V was shortened by 5 bases and J by 4 bases, with 21 bases between the two germline ends. The germline V gene encodes CDR1 MRHNA and CDR2 SNTAGT. The CDR3 extends over 16 amino acids. CDR3 amino acids: CASSTQGGTPVYEQYF. The CDR3 DNA reads as TGTGCCAGCAGTACCCAAGGTGGGACACCCGTATACGAGCAGTACTTC.

V is TRBV9 and J is TRBJ2-7; a weak D match, TRBD2 (5 bases). Trimming removed 0 bases at V and 4 bases at J, with 14 bases between. From germline, CDR1 is SGDLS and CDR2 YYNGEE. CDR3 length equals 15 residues. The CDR3 loop is CASSVGGRLAYEQYF. The CDR3 DNA reads TGTGCCAGCAGCGTAGGAGGTCGGCTAGCTTACGAGCAGTACTTC.

CDR3 loop: CASSQDLAGSLSYNEQFF. The CDR3 bases are TGCGCCAGCAGCCAAGATTTAGCGGGCTCACTCTCCTACAATGAGCAGTTCTTC. This rearrangement joins TRBV4-1 to TRBJ2-1; 7 nucleotides agree with TRBD2. This CDR3 contains 18 residues. Losses at the gene ends were 0 bases for V and 0 bases for J; bases not matched to a gene: 8. Germline CDR1 reads MGHRA; CDR2 reads YSYEKL.

The CDR3 reads CASSKTGGYTF. CDR3 bases: TGTGCCAGCAGTAAGACAGGTGGCTACACCTTC. The chain uses TRBV6-4 and TRBJ1-2; a possible D gene is TRBD1 (6 bases). With 5 bases removed from V and 7 bases from J, the gap between germline ends came to 8 bases. The germline V gene encodes CDR1 MRHNA and CDR2 SNTAGT. The CDR3 sequence is 11 residues long.

In regard to this clone: At the DNA level, this CDR3 is encoded by other sequences in the same sample as well. J is TRBJ2-1 and V is TRBV6-6; no clear D. Trimming removed 2 bases from V and 8 bases from J, with 4 bases in between. Germline assignment: CDR1 MNHNY and CDR2 SVGAGI (reference sequence). The CDR3 spans 11 residues. Written as DNA, the CDR3 is TGTGCCAGCAGTTACGTGGATGAGCAGTTCTTC. Amino acid sequence: CASSYVDEQFF.

This chain joins TRBV5-4 and TRBJ2-5; D perhaps matches TRBD1 (6 bases). The CDR3 length is 16 residues. Germline CDR1 and CDR2: SGHNT and YYREEE (reference sequence). Trimming left V 8 bases short and J 3 bases short, with 23 bases between. CDR3 DNA sequence: TGTGCCAGGCCCAATGGTGACCGGACAGCCAAAGAGACCCAGTACTTC. It is translated as CARPNGDRTAKETQYF.

This clone showed up just once. J is TRBJ2-7 and V is TRBV4-1; 9 bases are shared with TRBD1. With 4 bases clipped from V and 6 bases from J, the junction kept 1 base outside the gene matches. CDR3 length equals 12 residues. Germline loops: CDR1 MGHRA, CDR2 YSYEKL. CDR3 nucleotide sequence: TGCGCCAGCAGCCGGACAGGGGCCGAGCAGTACTTC. Residues: CASSRTGAEQYF.

The count of this clone is one. The chain joins TRBV5-1 to TRBJ2-1; the match to TRBD2 covers 7 bases. Per germline, CDR1 SGHRS and CDR2 YFSETQ. V was pared by 0 bases and J by 9 bases, with 12 bases of the junction left unmatched. The CDR3 loop spans 16 amino acids. The CDR3 region has the DNA TGCGCCAGCAGCTTGGGCTGGCGGGAGATTCTCGGTGAGCAGTTCTTC. Its protein is CASSLGWREILGEQFF. The complete variable domain, with remaining parts taken from reference TRBV5-1 and TRBJ2-1, reads KAGVTQTPRYLIKTRGQQVTLSCSPISGHRSVSWYQQTPGQGLQFLFEYFSETQRNKGNFPGRFSGRQFSNSRSEMNVSTLELGDSALYLCASSLGWREILGEQFFGPGTRLTVL.

The J gene is TRBJ2-7, the V gene TRBV13; no firm D call. V was clipped by 5 bases and J by 8 bases, with 16 bases between them. The CDR3 spans 13 residues. Germline values: CDR1 PRHDT, CDR2 FYEKMQ (reference sequence). The CDR3 loop is CASSTLTPSQQYF. The DNA of the CDR3 is TGTGCCAGCAGCACCTTGACTCCCTCCCAGCAGTACTTC.

The chain has TRBV11-3 and TRBJ2-1; 8 nucleotides line up with TRBD2. V was pared by 0 bases and J by 9 bases, with 13 bases of the junction left unmatched. Germline values: CDR1 SGHNT, CDR2 YENEEA. This CDR3 is built from 17 residues. The CDR3 is CASSLDPSGEAGGEQFF. The DNA for the CDR3 is TGTGCCAGCAGCTTAGATCCCAGCGGCGAGGCGGGGGGTGAGCAGTTCTTC.